The 9 T cell receptor beta chains listed next were all sequenced from one sample in a study of response to subunit inactivated influenza vaccine. MiXCR was run by TCRdb on the RT-PCR reads, yielding one entry per CDR3 protein. The sample has 450,000 to 600,000 distinct CDR3 sequences, 7.6% seen once; the top ten hold under 15%. This specimen was PBMCs from blood, taken less than 25 months after vaccination. Source of these receptors: a man in his fifties or sixties who received an inactivated influenza vaccine.

The V and J genes are TRBV20-1 and TRBJ2-5; D possibly corresponds to TRBD2 (6 bases). The CDR3 is 14 residues long. Germline-derived CDR1 and CDR2 are DFQATT and SNEGSKA (reference sequence). V dropped 4 bases and J dropped 2 bases, with 14 bases sitting between them. CDR3 sequence: CSATGRLIQETQYF. The CDR3 nucleotides are TGCAGTGCTACCGGGAGACTAATACAAGAGACCCAGTACTTC.

This clonotype was detected a few times. This chain joins TRBV7-2 and TRBJ2-5; tentative D call: TRBD2 (5 bases). The CDR3 runs 13 residues. Trimming left V 6 bases short and J 5 bases short, with 13 bases between. Germline CDR1 and CDR2: SGHTA and FQGNSA. CDR3 region: CASRAGYGETQYF. The CDR3 DNA follows: TGTGCCAGCAGGGCGGGTTACGGGGAGACCCAGTACTTC. Variable domain in full (rest from reference TRBV7-2 and TRBJ2-5): GAGVSQSPSNKVTEKGKDVELRCDPISGHTALYWYRQSLGQGLEFLIYFQGNSAPDKSGLPSDRFSAERTGGSVSTLTIQRTQQEDSAVYLCASRAGYGETQYFGPGTRLLVL.

This clonotype was picked up a small number of times. CDR3 bases: TGCGCCAGCAGCTTGGAAGTTCCTGCCCGACACGCCGCGGAAGCTTTCTTT. Amino acid sequence: CASSLEVPARHAAEAFF. V gene TRBV5-1 combines with J gene TRBJ1-1; D not certain. CDR1 is SGHRS and CDR2 is YFSETQ in the germline V gene. V lost 0 bases to trimming and J lost 8 bases, with 23 bases between them. This CDR3 comprises 17 residues. Based on the CDR3 plus reference TRBV5-1 and TRBJ1-1, the full variable domain is KAGVTQTPRYLIKTRGQQVTLSCSPISGHRSVSWYQQTPGQGLQFLFEYFSETQRNKGNFPGRFSGRQFSNSRSEMNVSTLELGDSALYLCASSLEVPARHAAEAFFGQGTRLTVV.

This clonotype was counted only a few times. The chain recombines TRBV21-1 with TRBJ2-7. TRBV21-1 is tagged as a pseudogene. There are 13 residues in the CDR3. CDR3 residues: CASSKAPGLEQYF. The DNA for the CDR3 is TGTGCCAGCAGCAAAGCGCCCGGTCTCGAGCAGTACTTC.

This clonotype was counted at least ten times. The V gene is TRBV10-3, the J gene TRBJ1-1; D is unresolved. Germline V gene sequence: CDR1 ENHRY, CDR2 SYGVKD. CDR3 size: 12 residues. V dropped 2 bases and J dropped 3 bases, with 4 bases sitting between them. CDR3 region: CAISEPYTEAFF. CDR3 bases: TGTGCCATCAGTGAGCCCTACACTGAAGCTTTCTTT.

This clonotype turned up a few times. V gene TRBV27 combines with J gene TRBJ1-4; possible D gene TRBD1, 5 bases. The V and J ends lost 5 bases and 6 bases respectively, with 10 bases between them. Germline V gene lookup returns CDR1 MNHEY and CDR2 SMNVEV (reference sequence). The CDR3 is made up of 13 amino acids. The CDR3 DNA sequence: TGTGCCAGCAGTCCTGGGACTTATGAAAAACTGTTTTTT. This gives the protein CASSPGTYEKLFF.

This chain links TRBV24-1 with TRBJ2-1, with TRBD2 matching 15 bases. Germline V gives CDR1 KGHDR, CDR2 SFDVKD. CDR3 length: 18 amino acids. The V gene end was trimmed by 4 bases and the J gene end by 6 bases; junction bases not matched to a gene: 9. For the CDR3, the DNA is TGTGCCACCAGTGAGCCCGGGACTAGCGGGAGGAATCGCAATGAGCAGTTCTTC. Amino acid sequence: CATSEPGTSGRNRNEQFF.

This clonotype was observed at least ten times. V and J are TRBV15 and TRBJ1-5; tentatively, D is TRBD1 (6 bases). The V end lost 3 bases, the J end lost 1 base, and 10 bases lay between the germline ends. CDR3 size: 15 residues. In germline, CDR1 is LNHNV, CDR2 YYDKDF (reference sequence). The CDR3 reads CATSRDGQSNQPQHF. CDR3 bases: TGTGCCACCAGCAGGGATGGACAGAGCAATCAGCCCCAGCATTTT. Full variable domain (remainder filled in from reference TRBV15 and TRBJ1-5): DAMVIQNPRYQVTQFGKPVTLSCSQTLNHNVMYWYQQKSSQAPKLLFHYYDKDFNNEADTPDNFQSRRPNTSFCFLDIRSPGLGDTAMYLCATSRDGQSNQPQHFGDGTRLSIL.

This rearrangement joins TRBV9 to TRBJ2-5; possible D gene TRBD1, 6 bases. The CDR3 spans 15 residues. Trimming took off 3 bases at V and 1 base at J, with 13 bases between the two ends. Germline V gene sequence: CDR1 SGDLS, CDR2 YYNGEE. CDR3 amino acids: CASSAVTGPQETQYF. The CDR3 DNA reads as TGTGCCAGCAGCGCAGTGACAGGACCCCAAGAGACCCAGTACTTC.